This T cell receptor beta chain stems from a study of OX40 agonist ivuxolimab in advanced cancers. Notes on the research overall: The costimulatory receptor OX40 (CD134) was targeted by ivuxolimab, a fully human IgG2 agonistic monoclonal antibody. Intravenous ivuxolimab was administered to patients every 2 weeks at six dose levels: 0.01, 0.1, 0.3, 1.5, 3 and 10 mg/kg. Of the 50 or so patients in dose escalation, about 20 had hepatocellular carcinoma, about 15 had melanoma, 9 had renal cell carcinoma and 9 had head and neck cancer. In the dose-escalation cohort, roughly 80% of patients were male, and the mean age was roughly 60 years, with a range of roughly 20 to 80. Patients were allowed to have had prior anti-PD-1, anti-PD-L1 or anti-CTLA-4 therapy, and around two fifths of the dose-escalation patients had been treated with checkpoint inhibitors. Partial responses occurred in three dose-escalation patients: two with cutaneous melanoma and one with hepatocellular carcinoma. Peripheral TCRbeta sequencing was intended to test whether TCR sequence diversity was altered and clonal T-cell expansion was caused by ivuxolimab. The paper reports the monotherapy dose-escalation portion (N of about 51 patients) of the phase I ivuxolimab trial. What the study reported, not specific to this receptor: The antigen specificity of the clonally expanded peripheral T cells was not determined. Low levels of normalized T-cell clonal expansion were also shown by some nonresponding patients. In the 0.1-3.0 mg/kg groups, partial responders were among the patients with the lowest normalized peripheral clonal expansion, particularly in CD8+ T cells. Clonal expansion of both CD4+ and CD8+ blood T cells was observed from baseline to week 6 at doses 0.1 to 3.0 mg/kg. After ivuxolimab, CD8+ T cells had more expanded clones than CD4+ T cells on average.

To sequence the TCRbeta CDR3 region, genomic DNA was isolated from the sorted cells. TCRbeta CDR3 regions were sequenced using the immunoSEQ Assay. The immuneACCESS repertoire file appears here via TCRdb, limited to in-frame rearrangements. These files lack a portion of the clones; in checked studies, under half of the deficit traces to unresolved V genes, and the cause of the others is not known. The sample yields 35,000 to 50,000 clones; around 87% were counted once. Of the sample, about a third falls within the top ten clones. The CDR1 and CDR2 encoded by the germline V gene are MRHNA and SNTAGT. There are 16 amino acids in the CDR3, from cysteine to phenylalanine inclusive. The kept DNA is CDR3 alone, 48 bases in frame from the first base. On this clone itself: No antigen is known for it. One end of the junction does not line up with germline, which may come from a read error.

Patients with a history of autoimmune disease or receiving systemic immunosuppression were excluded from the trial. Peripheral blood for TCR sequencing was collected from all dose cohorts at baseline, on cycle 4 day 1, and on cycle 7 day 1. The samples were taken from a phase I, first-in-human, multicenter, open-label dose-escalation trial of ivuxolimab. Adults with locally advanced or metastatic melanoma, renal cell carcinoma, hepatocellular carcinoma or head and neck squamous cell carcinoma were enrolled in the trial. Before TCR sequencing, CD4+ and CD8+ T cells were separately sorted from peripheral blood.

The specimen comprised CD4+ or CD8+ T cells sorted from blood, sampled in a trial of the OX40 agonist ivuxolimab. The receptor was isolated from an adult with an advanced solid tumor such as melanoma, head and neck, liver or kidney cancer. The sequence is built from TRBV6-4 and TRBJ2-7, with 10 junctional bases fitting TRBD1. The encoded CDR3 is CASSYSSGTGAGEQYF. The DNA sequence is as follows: TGTGCCAGCAGTTACTCCTCCGGGACAGGGGCGGGCGAGCAGTACTTC.